These T cell receptor beta chains were read from a single sample in a study of siplizumab effects on memory and regulatory T cells. Clones were read by immunoSEQ multiplex PCR, and TCRdb kept only the in-frame ones, dropping some. The repertoire holds fewer than 130,000 clones, roughly 92% seen once, with 1.3% in the top ten. The sequencing input was CD4+ T cells sorted from blood. The receptors were gathered from a human donor in good health. Each CDR3 is given with its conserved first and last residue. A D gene is named only where the DNA matches it firmly. Clone size, where shown, is once, few, many, or a class for clones that have expanded.

CDR3 protein	CDR3 DNA	clone size	J gene	D gene	V gene
CASSYSSGSFQETQYF	TGTGCCAGCAGTTACTCTAGCGGATCCTTCCAAGAGACCCAGTACTTC	NA	TRBJ2-5	NA	TRBV6-5
CAISPTRPHRDEKLFF	TGTGCCATCAGCCCGACCCGACCCCATAGGGATGAAAAACTGTTTTTT	NA	TRBJ1-4	NA	TRBV10-3
CASSQAALWTGELFF	TGCGCCAGCAGCCAAGCCGCCCTTTGGACCGGGGAGCTGTTTTTT	NA	TRBJ2-2	NA	TRBV4-1
CASSRGQGRSLNTEAFF	TGTGCCAGTAGTAGGGGCCAGGGTCGGAGCTTGAACACTGAAGCTTTCTTT	NA	TRBJ1-1	NA	TRBV19
CASSLSGGLYEKLFF	TGTGCCAGCAGTTTATCGGGCGGACTTTATGAAAAACTGTTTTTT	NA	TRBJ1-4	NA	TRBV27
CASSAPGLAGGYEQYF	TGTGCCAGCAGTGCCCCCGGACTAGCGGGTGGCTACGAGCAGTACTTC	once	TRBJ2-7	TRBD2	TRBV28
CASREDRGISYEQYF	TGTGCCAGCAGAGAGGACAGGGGGATCTCCTACGAGCAGTACTTC	NA	TRBJ2-7	TRBD1	TRBV5-4
CASSLQDRVTGELFF	TGTGCCAGCAGCTTACAGGACCGGGTCACCGGGGAGCTGTTTTTT	NA	TRBJ2-2	NA	TRBV7-6
CASSGQGGVQETQYF	TGTGCCAGCAGTGGACAGGGGGGCGTCCAAGAGACCCAGTACTTC	NA	TRBJ2-5	TRBD1	TRBV5-4
CASSPGGSVYGYTF	TGTGCCAGTAGCCCCGGCGGGTCGGTCTATGGCTACACCTTC	NA	TRBJ1-2	NA	TRBV19
CASSRRKDRADSNYGYTF	TGTGCCAGCAGTCGCAGGAAAGACAGGGCTGATAGTAACTATGGCTACACCTTC	NA	TRBJ1-2	TRBD1	TRBV11-3
CASKKGPESGANVLTF	TGTGCCAGCAAAAAGGGGCCGGAATCTGGGGCCAACGTCCTGACTTTC	NA	TRBJ2-6	NA	TRBV2
CASRRPGRPSSGANVLTF	TGTGCCAGCCGAAGACCAGGGCGCCCTAGCTCTGGGGCCAACGTCCTGACTTTC	NA	TRBJ2-6	NA	TRBV2
CASSHRQGDLYGYTF	TGTGCCAGCAGCCATAGGCAGGGGGACCTCTATGGCTACACCTTC	few	TRBJ1-2	TRBD1	TRBV14
CASSIGGGELADTQYF	TGTGCCAGTAGTATAGGGGGAGGGGAGTTGGCAGATACGCAGTATTTT	NA	TRBJ2-3	TRBD2	TRBV19
CATRAGRGETQYF	TGTGCCACCCGGGCCGGGCGAGGGGAGACCCAGTACTTC	NA	TRBJ2-5	NA	TRBV2
CASSPWTSSYEQYF	TGCGCCAGCAGCCCCTGGACTAGCTCCTACGAGCAGTACTTC	NA	TRBJ2-7	TRBD2	TRBV5-1
CASSKETGAGNTIYF	TGCGCCAGCAGCAAGGAGACAGGGGCTGGAAACACCATATATTTT	NA	TRBJ1-3	TRBD1	TRBV5-1
CASSLRQGGSYEQYF	TGTGCCAGCAGCTTAAGACAGGGGGGTTCCTACGAGCAGTACTTC	NA	TRBJ2-7	TRBD1	TRBV7-3
CASSSDRVGSEQYF	TGCGCCAGCAGCTCGGACAGGGTTGGAAGCGAGCAGTACTTC	few	TRBJ2-7	TRBD1	TRBV5-1